The clone carrying this TCR beta chain was observed once. The record originates from a study of blood T cell repertoires in COVID-19. Study-wide background: Samples came from the United States, Italy and Spain, spanning acute and convalescent COVID-19. Sample material is recorded as cDNA or gDNA derived from T cells, B-cell-depleted T cells, or PBMCs.

Per the original data handling: Amplifying reference gene primers gave estimates of nucleated cell counts. Method: immunoSEQ multiplex PCR; TCRdb's copy keeps in-frame clones and lacks some. For V, J and clone size, that table is used; D and trimming come from the DNA. This sample has approximately 270,000 clones, with approximately 83% found just once. Sequenced sample: peripheral blood. The TCR comes from an elderly man with acute or convalescent COVID-19.

For the CDR3, the DNA is TGTGCCAGAGTGGGGAGGGCGTCCGCGAACACCGGGGAGCTGTTTTTT. Encoded protein: CARVGRASANTGELFF. This chain connects TRBV5-3 to TRBJ2-2; 7 bases are a match to TRBD2. TRBV5-3 is known as an ORF, though its function is uncertain. With 7 bases clipped from V and 0 bases from J, the junction kept 9 bases outside the gene matches. The CDR3 consists of 16 residues.